The T cell receptor (beta chain) under discussion was sequenced for a study of spatial heterogeneity in lung cancer (dated by TCRdb to the late 2010s). A note on the overall study: Beta-chain transcripts were consistently detected in greater numbers than alpha-chain transcripts, which likely reflected higher beta-chain transcript abundance. At surgery, around 200 tumor regions, around 65 matched nontumor lung samples and 50 to 60 PBMC samples were TCR-sequenced for both alpha and beta chains. TCR alpha and beta repertoires were quantitatively compared across multiple tumor regions, matched nontumor lung and blood in non-small cell lung cancer. In the raw uncorrected reads, each unique combination of TCR and UMI appeared on average more than ten times. TCR transcript counts in tumor regions correlated strongly with a T cell transcriptional module score from matched bulk RNA-seq. TCR repertoire features were related to nonsynonymous mutation counts determined by whole-exome sequencing of tumor tissue.

Overall results and qualifications from the work: Additional single-cell paired TCR alpha and beta sequencing was considered necessary to confirm, at a functional level, the hypothesis that regional TCRs recognize regional mutations. Counts of ubiquitous and regional expanded TCRs were found to correlate with counts of ubiquitous and regional nonsynonymous mutations, respectively. TCR-seq coverage of tumor T cells was estimated to be only approximately 7.3% for alpha chains and more than 11% for beta chains. A correlation was observed between the number of expanded intratumoral alpha and beta TCRs and the tumor nonsynonymous mutation count.

This clonotype was detected a few times. It lacks a known antigen. No much larger clone exists at a distance of one base, and base qualities are not known. The method was 5' RACE. The sample was run on a NextSeq 500. The TCR library protocol attached a unique molecular identifier to each TCR cDNA molecule to allow correction of PCR and sequencing errors. Concerning the study's data processing: Decombinator tools were used for TCR identification, UMI-based error correction and CDR3 extraction. Expanded TCRs were defined as those above a frequency of 2 per 1,000, corresponding to the top 1% of the tumor frequency distribution. Expanded tumor TCRs statistically deemed absent (corrected P<0.05) from at least one tumor region were classed as regional, and all other expanded tumor TCRs were classed as ubiquitous. Renyi diversity was calculated using the R vegan package after each repertoire was subsampled 100 times to 5,000 TCRs. To build CDR3 similarity networks, amino acid triplet string-kernel similarity was used, and CDR3s were connected when their pairwise similarity was above 0.82. TCRdb trimmed the raw reads at Q25, called clones with MiXCR and kept productive beta chains. Every CDR3 protein is listed once, alongside the most common genes and DNA of its rows. It is TCRdb's table, rather than the study itself, that gives the V and J calls and clone size. For this sample there are about 6,900 distinct CDR3 sequences; approximately 20% appear just once. The top ten clonotypes cover 9.5% to 15% of the sample.

CDR1 and CDR2 are read off the germline V gene as SGHRS and YFSETQ. The CDR3 runs 14 residues from the cysteine to the phenylalanine. The DNA shown is the 42-base CDR3, in frame from base 1. The V and J ends are trimmed by 2 bases and 4 bases, leaving 10 bases between them. The meaning of the sample's time point label: sample taken at primary tumor resection. Samples were obtained from around 72 patients with early-stage, untreated non-small cell lung cancer from the lung TRACERx cohort. Whole RNA extracted from tumor and nontumor lung tissue, or from cryopreserved PBMC samples, was used for TCR sequencing without cell sorting. Only patients with enough RNA available from two or more tumor regions were chosen for TCR sequencing. Tumor and adjacent nontumor lung specimens were reviewed by a lung pathologist before selection.

Sample: lung tumor tissue, taken at surgery. The origin of this receptor is a female donor with early-stage non-small cell lung cancer. Recombination linked TRBV5-1 to TRBJ1-3; tentative D gene TRBD1, with 6 bases matching. The nucleotide sequence reads as follows: TGCGCCAGCAGCTTTGGGACACCCGGAAACACCATATATTTT. This is translated as CASSFGTPGNTIYF.